What follows are 5 T cell receptor beta chains derived from one specimen sequenced in a study of identical twins. A single record per CDR3 protein comes from TCRdb applying MiXCR to the 5' RACE reads. The sample holds a few hundred thousand distinct CDR3 sequences; approximately 9.6% are singletons and the top ten take approximately 3.2%. These records were also assigned to another study, of yellow fever vaccine responses in identical twins.

Sample: PBMCs. Every receptor here comes from a woman aged 18-29 years in good health.

This clonotype was observed at least ten times. V and J are TRBV3-1 and TRBJ2-5, with D maybe TRBD2 (6 bases). This CDR3 spans 15 amino acids. Trimming removed 6 bases from V and 0 bases from J, with 14 bases in between. The germline V gene encodes CDR1 LGHDT and CDR2 YNNKEL (reference sequence). CDR3: CASSLGWGDQETQYF. The CDR3 region has the DNA TGTGCCAGCAGTCTCGGGTGGGGGGACCAAGAGACCCAGTACTTC.

This clonotype was detected a few times. This CDR3 reads CASSVTSGSTNEQFF. CDR3 DNA: TGTGCCAGCAGTGTGACTAGCGGGAGTACCAATGAGCAGTTCTTC. The V and J genes are TRBV6-1 and TRBJ2-1, with 12 bases matching TRBD2. The CDR3 loop spans 15 amino acids. CDR1 is MNHNS, CDR2 SASEGT, per germline. With V trimmed by 4 bases and J by 6 bases, 4 bases remained unmatched.

There are a few counts of this clonotype. The J gene is TRBJ2-1, the V gene TRBV6-2 or TRBV6-3, with 9 bases identical to TRBD2. The CDR3 length is 16 residues. The V segment lost 3 bases and the J segment 6 bases; nucleotides outside the gene matches: 9. CDR1 is MNHEY and CDR2 is SVGEGT in the germline V gene. The CDR3 sequence is CASSYPSSGIGNEQFF. The CDR3, as DNA: TGTGCCAGCAGTTATCCCTCTAGCGGGATCGGCAATGAGCAGTTCTTC.

The CDR3 DNA is TGTGCCAGCAGGGGGACAGGGACGAATGAGCAGTTCTTC. Protein sequence: CASRGTGTNEQFF. This chain joins TRBV2 and TRBJ2-1; 9 bases are a match to TRBD1. The germline V gene has CDR1 SNHLY and CDR2 FYNNEI. This CDR3 spans 13 amino acids. V lost 6 bases, J lost 7 bases, and 4 bases stayed unmatched.

This chain joins TRBV29-1 and TRBJ1-1; no definite D call. Germline V gives CDR1 SQVTM, CDR2 ANQGSEA. This CDR3 is 12 amino acids long. V was shortened by 4 bases and J by 4 bases, with 10 bases between the two germline ends. Here the CDR3 DNA reads TGCAGCGTTGGGGAGGTTTTCACTGAAGCTTTCTTT. Amino acids: CSVGEVFTEAFF.